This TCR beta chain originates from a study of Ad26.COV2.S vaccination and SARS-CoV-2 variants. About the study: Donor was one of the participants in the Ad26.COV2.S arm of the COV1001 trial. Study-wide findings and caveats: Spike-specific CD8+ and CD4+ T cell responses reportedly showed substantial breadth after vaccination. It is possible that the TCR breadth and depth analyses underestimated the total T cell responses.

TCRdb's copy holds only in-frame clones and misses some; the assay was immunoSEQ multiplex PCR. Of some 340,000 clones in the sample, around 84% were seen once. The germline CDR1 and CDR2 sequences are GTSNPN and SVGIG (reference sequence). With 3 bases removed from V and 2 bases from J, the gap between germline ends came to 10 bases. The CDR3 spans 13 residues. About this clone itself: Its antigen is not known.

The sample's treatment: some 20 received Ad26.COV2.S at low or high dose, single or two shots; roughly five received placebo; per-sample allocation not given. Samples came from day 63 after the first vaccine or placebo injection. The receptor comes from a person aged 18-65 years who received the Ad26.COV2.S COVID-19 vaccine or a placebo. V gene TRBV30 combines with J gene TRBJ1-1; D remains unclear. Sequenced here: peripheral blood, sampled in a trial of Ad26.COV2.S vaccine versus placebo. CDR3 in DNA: TGTGCCTGGAGAATTGGGTTCAACACTGAAGCTTTCTTT. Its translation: CAWRIGFNTEAFF.